The sequence of this T cell receptor beta chain was determined in a study of shared clonotypes between healthy human individuals. The CDR3 covers 12 residues. Trimming left V 3 bases short and J 6 bases short, with 9 bases between. Looked up from germline, CDR1 is SGHTA and CDR2 is FQGNSA. Clones were sequenced by immunoSEQ multiplex PCR, and TCRdb holds only the in-frame ones, with some missing. The data contain 2 million or so clones, about 95% of them singletons. CD45RO-negative CD8 cells positively selected for CCR7 made up the naive population, which excluded terminally differentiated effector memory CD45RA+ cells.

V usage is TRBV7-2 and J usage is TRBJ2-7; a weak D match, TRBD1 (5 bases). Source material: naive CD8+ T cells sorted from blood. The clonotype was recovered from a man between 18 and 35 years old in good health. The DNA of the CDR3 is TGTGCCAGCAGCTTTTGGGGCGGCGAGCAGTACTTC. Its protein product is CASSFWGGEQYF.